These 21 T cell receptor beta chains originate from one sample sequenced in a study of shared clonotypes between healthy human individuals. Terminally differentiated effector memory CD45RA+ cells were left out of the naive CD8 fraction, which was CD45RO-negative and positively selected for CCR7. TCRdb's table, derived via immunoSEQ multiplex PCR, lists solely in-frame clones and lacks some. The sample contains around 560,000 clones, about 95% of which appear only once. The source material was naive CD8+ T cells sorted from blood. Every receptor here comes from a woman in her twenties or thirties in good health.

CDR3 region: CASSLGRIGVYEQYF. The CDR3 coding sequence is TGTGCCAGCAGTTTAGGACGGATCGGTGTATACGAGCAGTACTTC. V and J are TRBV28 and TRBJ2-7; D uncertain. The CDR3 contains 15 residues. Germline V lookup: CDR1 MDHEN, CDR2 SYDVKM. The germline V and J ends were trimmed by 2 bases and 4 bases, with 15 bases remaining between them.

The chain uses TRBV28 and TRBJ2-3; no clear D gene. The V and J ends lost 1 base and 0 bases respectively, with 8 bases between them. Germline V lookup: CDR1 MDHEN, CDR2 SYDVKM. The CDR3 spans 15 residues. CDR3 in amino acids: CASSLFQPSTDTQYF. CDR3 coding DNA: TGTGCCAGCAGTTTATTTCAACCTAGCACAGATACGCAGTATTTT. Drawing the rest from reference TRBV28 and TRBJ2-3, the complete variable domain is DVKVTQSSRYLVKRTGEKVFLECVQDMDHENMFWYRQDPGLGLRLIYFSYDVKMKEKGDIPEGYSVSREKKERFSLILESASTNQTSMYLCASSLFQPSTDTQYFGPGTRLTVL.

CDR3 sequence (DNA): TGTGCCAGCAGAACTGACTACGAGCAGTACTTC. It encodes CASRTDYEQYF. The V call is TRBV7-2, the J call TRBJ2-7; unclear D gene. V was trimmed by 6 bases and J by 3 bases, leaving 6 bases between them. Germline V gene sequence: CDR1 SGHTA, CDR2 FQGNSA. CDR3 length equals 11 residues. Variable domain in full (rest from reference TRBV7-2 and TRBJ2-7): GAGVSQSPSNKVTEKGKDVELRCDPISGHTALYWYRQSLGQGLEFLIYFQGNSAPDKSGLPSDRFSAERTGGSVSTLTIQRTQQEDSAVYLCASRTDYEQYFGPGTRLTVT.

The gene calls are TRBV27 and TRBJ2-3; 9 bases are a match to TRBD1. CDR1 and CDR2 from the germline V gene are MNHEY and SMNVEV (reference sequence). The CDR3 sequence is 11 residues long. V gave up 8 bases and J gave up 7 bases; unmatched junction bases: 1. CDR3 residues: CASHRGHTQYF. CDR3 nucleotides: TGTGCCAGCCACAGGGGGCATACGCAGTATTTT.

The chain couples TRBV27 to TRBJ2-7; a possible D gene is TRBD2 (6 bases). The CDR3 contains 16 residues. Looked up from germline, CDR1 is MNHEY and CDR2 is SMNVEV (reference sequence). Trimming took off 3 bases at V and 0 bases at J, with 15 bases between the two ends. The CDR3 coding sequence is TGTGCCAGCAGTTTGAAGGTTCTAGCGAGCTCCTACGAGCAGTACTTC. Translated: CASSLKVLASSYEQYF.

This clone showed up just once. The V call is TRBV30, the J call TRBJ1-1; a possible D gene is TRBD1 (5 bases). Trimming removed 0 bases from V and 4 bases from J, with 9 bases in between. The germline CDR1 and CDR2 sequences are GTSNPN and SVGIG (reference sequence). This CDR3 has 13 residues. DNA for the CDR3: TGTGCCTGGAGTGTCGACAGTACCACTGAAGCTTTCTTT. Encoded protein: CAWSVDSTTEAFF.

CDR3 in DNA: TGTGCCAGCAGTTCAGGGGTTTGGAATGAGCAGTTCTTC. Residues: CASSSGVWNEQFF. This chain connects TRBV6-6 to TRBJ2-1, with D perhaps TRBD1 (6 bases). The germline V gene encodes CDR1 MNHNY and CDR2 SVGAGI (reference sequence). The V and J ends lost 4 bases and 7 bases respectively, with 11 bases between them. This CDR3 region has 13 residues.

V usage is TRBV5-6 and J usage is TRBJ1-1, with 9 bases identical to TRBD1. The V segment lost 4 bases and the J segment 6 bases; nucleotides outside the gene matches: 7. The CDR3 totals 14 residues. Germline CDR1 SGHDT, CDR2 YYEEEE. CDR3 DNA: TGTGCCAGCAGCACCGGGACAGGGCGCCCTGAAGCTTTCTTT. Translation: CASSTGTGRPEAFF. The whole variable domain, filled in from reference TRBV5-6 and TRBJ1-1, reads DAGVTQSPTHLIKTRGQQVTLRCSPKSGHDTVSWYQQALGQGPQFIFQYYEEEERQRGNFPDRFSGHQFPNYSSELNVNALLLGDSALYLCASSTGTGRPEAFFGQGTRLTVV.

This sequence joins TRBV5-4 and TRBJ2-7, with D hard to call. Trimming shortened V by 1 base and J by 0 bases, and 11 bases separated the two germline ends. CDR1 and CDR2 from the germline V gene are SGHNT and YYREEE (reference sequence). The CDR3 sequence is 15 residues long. The CDR3 loop is CASSLTGRSSYEQYF. The DNA for the CDR3 is TGTGCCAGCAGCTTGACGGGCAGGAGCTCCTACGAGCAGTACTTC.

V and J are TRBV27 and TRBJ2-7; D not resolved. Trimming took off 4 bases at V and 2 bases at J, with 18 bases between the two ends. This CDR3 spans 16 amino acids. Germline CDR1 and CDR2: MNHEY and SMNVEV (reference sequence). The CDR3 bases are TGTGCCAGCAGTTCTTCCCTCACTACAGCTACCTACGAGCAGTACTTC. Residues: CASSSSLTTATYEQYF.

The chain is built from TRBV28 and TRBJ2-7; D might be TRBD1 or TRBD2, each matching 5 bases. CDR3 length: 15 amino acids. V was cut by 2 bases and J by 4 bases, with 15 bases left in between. Per the germline V gene, CDR1 is MDHEN and CDR2 is SYDVKM. As DNA, the CDR3 is TGTGCCAGCAGTTTAACCCACGGGGCTTGGTACGAGCAGTACTTC. The encoded protein is CASSLTHGAWYEQYF.

The chain uses TRBV14 and TRBJ1-3; 10 bases are a match to TRBD1. CDR1 is SGHDN and CDR2 is FVKESK in the germline V gene. The trim removed 1 base at V and 0 bases at J, leaving 6 bases unmatched. The CDR3 spans 18 residues. This CDR3 reads CASSQALGTGVSGNTIYF. CDR3 in DNA: TGTGCCAGCAGCCAAGCCCTCGGGACAGGGGTCTCTGGAAACACCATATATTTT.

The chain uses TRBV29-1 and TRBJ1-1; D perhaps matches TRBD1 (5 bases). V lost 0 bases, J lost 7 bases, and 15 bases lay in between. CDR1 is SQVTM and CDR2 is ANQGSEA in the germline V gene. The CDR3 has 14 residues. The CDR3 loop is CSVEDKAGRSEAFF. The CDR3 bases are TGCAGCGTTGAAGATAAGGCGGGGCGGAGTGAAGCTTTCTTT. The entire variable domain, with the rest obtained from reference TRBV29-1 and TRBJ1-1, is as follows: SAVISQKPSRDICQRGTSLTIQCQVDSQVTMMFWYRQQPGQSLTLIATANQGSEATYESGFVIDKFPISRPNLTFSTLTVSNMSPEDSSIYLCSVEDKAGRSEAFFGQGTRLTVV.

V usage is TRBV6-5 and J usage is TRBJ2-7; 8 bases map to TRBD1. The CDR3 extends over 15 amino acids. V was pared by 6 bases and J by 0 bases, with 7 bases of the junction left unmatched. Germline V CDR1 and CDR2: MNHEY, SVGAGI. CDR3 amino acids: CASRATGVISYEQYF. CDR3 sequence (DNA): TGTGCCAGCAGGGCGACAGGGGTCATCTCCTACGAGCAGTACTTC.

The V call is TRBV27, the J call TRBJ2-7; 7 nucleotides match TRBD1. Per the germline V gene, CDR1 is MNHEY and CDR2 is SMNVEV (reference sequence). V shed 5 bases and J 2 bases; nucleotides not matched to a gene: 12. This CDR3 has 16 amino acids. The CDR3 here is CASSPGQIGGPYEQYF. CDR3 bases: TGTGCCAGCAGTCCGGGACAGATTGGAGGTCCCTACGAGCAGTACTTC.

The chain employs TRBV7-2 and TRBJ2-7, with 7 bases matching TRBD2. The CDR3 runs 16 residues. V trimming: 1 base; J trimming: 7 bases; junction bases outside the gene matches: 13. From germline, CDR1 is SGHTA and CDR2 FQGNSA. The CDR3 reads CASSLVSGEGLLEQYF. The CDR3 bases are TGTGCCAGCAGCTTAGTTTCGGGGGAGGGCCTCTTAGAGCAGTACTTC.

This clone was picked up one time. V is TRBV13 and J is TRBJ2-1, with TRBD2 matching over 9 bases. V dropped 8 bases and J dropped 7; count of bases not matched to a gene: 6. CDR1 PRHDT and CDR2 FYEKMQ come from the germline V gene (reference sequence). This CDR3 is 13 amino acids long. CDR3 protein: CASRASGANEQFF. The CDR3 coding sequence is TGTGCCAGCCGGGCTAGCGGGGCGAATGAGCAGTTCTTC.

The rearrangement uses TRBV13 and TRBJ1-4; 10 nucleotides agree with TRBD1. The germline gives CDR1 PRHDT, CDR2 FYEKMQ (reference sequence). V was clipped by 1 base and J by 2 bases; unmatched bases: 1. CDR3 length: 16 residues. The CDR3 nucleotides are TGTGCCAGCAGCTTAGCGGGACAGGGGACTAATGAAAAACTGTTTTTT. It encodes CASSLAGQGTNEKLFF.

The table lists this clone with a count of one. V usage is TRBV9 and J usage is TRBJ2-2, with a weak D call TRBD2 (5 bases). Per germline, CDR1 SGDLS and CDR2 YYNGEE. The length of the CDR3 is 15 residues. Trimming stripped 1 base from V and 4 bases from J, with 11 bases between. CDR3 protein: CASSVKSEGTGELFF. CDR3 DNA sequence: TGTGCCAGCAGCGTAAAAAGCGAGGGCACCGGGGAGCTGTTTTTT.

This sequence joins TRBV5-6 and TRBJ2-1, with 10 bases lining up with TRBD1. V shed 2 bases and J 2 bases; nucleotides not matched to a gene: 4. The CDR3 loop spans 16 amino acids. Per germline, CDR1 SGHDT and CDR2 YYEEEE. CDR3 loop: CASSFGTGVTYNEQFF. The CDR3 nucleotides read TGTGCCAGCAGCTTTGGGACAGGGGTAACCTACAATGAGCAGTTCTTC.

This sequence joins TRBV6-8 and TRBJ1-4; 8 nucleotides align to TRBD1. CDR1 is MNHGY and CDR2 is SAAAGT in the germline V gene. The length of the CDR3 is 16 residues. J gave up 8 bases and V 6 bases, and 14 bases lay outside the gene matches. Here the CDR3 DNA reads TGTGCCAGCAGGCCGAGGGGGACAGGCAAGGGGGAAAAACTGTTTTTT. Residues: CASRPRGTGKGEKLFF.